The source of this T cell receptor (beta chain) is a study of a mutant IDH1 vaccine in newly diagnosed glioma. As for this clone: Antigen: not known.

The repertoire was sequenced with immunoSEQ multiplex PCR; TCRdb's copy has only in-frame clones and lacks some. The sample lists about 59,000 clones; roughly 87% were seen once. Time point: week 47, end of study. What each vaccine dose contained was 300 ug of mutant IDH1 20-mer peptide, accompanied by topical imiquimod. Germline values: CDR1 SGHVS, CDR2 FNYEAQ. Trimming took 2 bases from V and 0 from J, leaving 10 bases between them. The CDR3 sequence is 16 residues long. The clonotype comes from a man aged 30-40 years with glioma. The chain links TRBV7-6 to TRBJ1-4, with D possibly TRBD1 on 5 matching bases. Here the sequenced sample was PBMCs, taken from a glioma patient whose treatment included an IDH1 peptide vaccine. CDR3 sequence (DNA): TGTGCCAGCAGCTTAAGGGGCGCGGCAACTAATGAAAAACTGTTTTTT. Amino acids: CASSLRGAATNEKLFF.